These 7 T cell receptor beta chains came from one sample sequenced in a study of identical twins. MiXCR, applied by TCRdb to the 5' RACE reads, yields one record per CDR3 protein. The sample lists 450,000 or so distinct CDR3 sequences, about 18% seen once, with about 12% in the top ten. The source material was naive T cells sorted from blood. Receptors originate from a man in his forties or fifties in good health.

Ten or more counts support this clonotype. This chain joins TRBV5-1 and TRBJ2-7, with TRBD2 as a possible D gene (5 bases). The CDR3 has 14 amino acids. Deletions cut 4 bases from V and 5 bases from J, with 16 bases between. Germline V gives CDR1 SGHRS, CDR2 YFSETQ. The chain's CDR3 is CASSTKPSGDEQYF. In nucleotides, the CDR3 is TGCGCCAGCAGCACGAAGCCCTCCGGGGACGAGCAGTACTTC.

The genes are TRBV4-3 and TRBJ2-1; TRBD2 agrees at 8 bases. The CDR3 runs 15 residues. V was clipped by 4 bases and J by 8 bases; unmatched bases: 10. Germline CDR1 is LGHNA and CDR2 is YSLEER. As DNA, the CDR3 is TGCGCCAGCAGCCCCGGGACTAGGTATATCGATGAGCAGTTCTTC. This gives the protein CASSPGTRYIDEQFF.

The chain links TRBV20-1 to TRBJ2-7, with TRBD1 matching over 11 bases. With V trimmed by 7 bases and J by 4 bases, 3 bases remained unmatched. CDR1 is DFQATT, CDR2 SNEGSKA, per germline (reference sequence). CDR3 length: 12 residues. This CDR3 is CSGTGGSYEQYF. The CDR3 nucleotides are TGCAGTGGGACAGGGGGCAGTTACGAGCAGTACTTC.

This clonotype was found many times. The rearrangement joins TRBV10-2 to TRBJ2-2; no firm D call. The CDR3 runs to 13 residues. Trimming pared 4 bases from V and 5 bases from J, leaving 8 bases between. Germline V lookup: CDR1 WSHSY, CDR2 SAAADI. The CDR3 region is CASSGYLTGELFF. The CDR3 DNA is TGCGCCAGCAGTGGGTATCTAACCGGGGAGCTGTTTTTT.

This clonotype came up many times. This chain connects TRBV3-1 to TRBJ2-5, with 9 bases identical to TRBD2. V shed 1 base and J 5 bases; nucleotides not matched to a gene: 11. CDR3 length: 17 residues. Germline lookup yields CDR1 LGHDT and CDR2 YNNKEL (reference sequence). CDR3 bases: TGTGCCAGCAGCCAAGTAACTAGCGGGTGGGAGCGGGAGACCCAGTACTTC. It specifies CASSQVTSGWERETQYF.

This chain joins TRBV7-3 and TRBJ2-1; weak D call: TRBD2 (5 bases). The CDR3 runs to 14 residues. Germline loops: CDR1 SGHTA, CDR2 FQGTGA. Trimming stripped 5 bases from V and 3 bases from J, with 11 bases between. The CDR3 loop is CASSPLGDYNEQFF. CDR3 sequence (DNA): TGTGCCAGCAGCCCCCTCGGGGACTACAATGAGCAGTTCTTC.

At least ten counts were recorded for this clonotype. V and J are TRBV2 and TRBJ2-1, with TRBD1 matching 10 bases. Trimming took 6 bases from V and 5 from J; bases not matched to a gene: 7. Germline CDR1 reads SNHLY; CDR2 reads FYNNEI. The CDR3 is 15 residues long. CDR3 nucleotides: TGTGCCAGCAGAGTAAGGGACAGGGGAGACAATGAGCAGTTCTTC. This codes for CASRVRDRGDNEQFF.